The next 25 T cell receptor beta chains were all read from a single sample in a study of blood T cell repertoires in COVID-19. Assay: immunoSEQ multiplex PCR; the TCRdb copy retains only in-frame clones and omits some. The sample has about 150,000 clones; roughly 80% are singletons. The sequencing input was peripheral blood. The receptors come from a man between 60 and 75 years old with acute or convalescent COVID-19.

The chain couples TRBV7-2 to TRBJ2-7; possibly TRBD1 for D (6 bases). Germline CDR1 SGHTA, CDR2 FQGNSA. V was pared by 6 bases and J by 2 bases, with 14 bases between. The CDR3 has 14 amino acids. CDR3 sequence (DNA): TGTGCCAGCAGTACCGGGACACGGACCTACGAGCAGTACTTC. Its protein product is CASSTGTRTYEQYF.

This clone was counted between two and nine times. The CDR3 loop is CASSRTQGYTGELFF. CDR3 DNA: TGCGCCAGCAGCCGGACACAAGGGTACACCGGGGAGCTGTTTTTT. V gene TRBV4-3 combines with J gene TRBJ2-2; a weak D match, TRBD1 (5 bases). CDR1 and CDR2 from the germline V gene are LGHNA and YSLEER. Trimming took off 4 bases at V and 3 bases at J, with 12 bases between the two ends. The CDR3 runs to 15 residues.

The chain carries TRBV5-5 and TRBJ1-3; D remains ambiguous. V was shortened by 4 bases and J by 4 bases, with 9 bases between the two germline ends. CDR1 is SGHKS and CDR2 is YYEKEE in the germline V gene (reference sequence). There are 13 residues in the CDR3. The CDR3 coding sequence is TGTGCCAGCAGCGCGATTCAAGGAAACACCATATATTTT. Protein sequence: CASSAIQGNTIYF.

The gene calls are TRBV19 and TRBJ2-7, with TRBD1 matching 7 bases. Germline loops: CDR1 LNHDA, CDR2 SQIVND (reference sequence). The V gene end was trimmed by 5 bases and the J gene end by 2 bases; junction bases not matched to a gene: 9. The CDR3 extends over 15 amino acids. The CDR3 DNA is TGTGCCAGTAGTTCGGCGCGGACAGGAACCTACGAGCAGTACTTC. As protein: CASSSARTGTYEQYF.

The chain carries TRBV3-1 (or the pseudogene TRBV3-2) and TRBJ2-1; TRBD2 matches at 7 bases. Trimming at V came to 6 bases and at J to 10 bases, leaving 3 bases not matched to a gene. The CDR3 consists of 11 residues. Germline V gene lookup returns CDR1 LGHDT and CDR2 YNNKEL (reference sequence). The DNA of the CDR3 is TGTGCCAGCAGACTTAGCGGGGAGCAGTTCTTC. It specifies CASRLSGEQFF.

The CDR3 sequence: CASSQASGGYNEQFF. The CDR3 nucleotides are TGTGCCAGCAGCCAAGCGAGCGGGGGTTACAATGAGCAGTTCTTC. This chain links TRBV3-1 (or the pseudogene TRBV3-2) with TRBJ2-1, with TRBD2 identical over 8 bases. V trimming: 1 base; J trimming: 4 bases; junction bases outside the gene matches: 3. Germline V gene sequence: CDR1 LGHDT, CDR2 YNNKEL (reference sequence). The CDR3 spans 15 residues.

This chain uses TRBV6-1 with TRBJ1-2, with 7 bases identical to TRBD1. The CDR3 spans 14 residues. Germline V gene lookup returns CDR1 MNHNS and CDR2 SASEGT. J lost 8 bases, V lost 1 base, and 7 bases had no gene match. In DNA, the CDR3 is TGTGCCAGCAGTGAAGTGGCAGGGGGTCACGGCTACACCTTC. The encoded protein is CASSEVAGGHGYTF.

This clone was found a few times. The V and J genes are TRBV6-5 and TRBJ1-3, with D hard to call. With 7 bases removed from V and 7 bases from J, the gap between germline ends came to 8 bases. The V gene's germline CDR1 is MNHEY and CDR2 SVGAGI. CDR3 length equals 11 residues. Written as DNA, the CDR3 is TGTGCCAGCAATCACGGGAACACCATATATTTT. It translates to CASNHGNTIYF.

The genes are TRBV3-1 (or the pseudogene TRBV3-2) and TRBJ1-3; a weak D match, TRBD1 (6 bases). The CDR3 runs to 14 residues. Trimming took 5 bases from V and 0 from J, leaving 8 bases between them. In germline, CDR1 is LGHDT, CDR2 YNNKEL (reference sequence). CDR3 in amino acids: CASSGGPSGNTIYF. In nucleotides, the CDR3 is TGTGCCAGCAGCGGGGGCCCCTCTGGAAACACCATATATTTT.

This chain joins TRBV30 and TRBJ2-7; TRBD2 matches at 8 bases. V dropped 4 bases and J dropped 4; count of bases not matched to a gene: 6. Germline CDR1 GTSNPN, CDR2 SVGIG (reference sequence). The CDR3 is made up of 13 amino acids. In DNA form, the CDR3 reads TGTGCCTGGAAAACTAGCGGAAGGTACGAGCAGTACTTC. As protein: CAWKTSGRYEQYF.

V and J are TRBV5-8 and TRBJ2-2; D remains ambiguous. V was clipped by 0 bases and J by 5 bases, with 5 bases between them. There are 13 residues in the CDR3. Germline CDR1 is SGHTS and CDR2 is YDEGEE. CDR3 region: CASSLDGTGELFF. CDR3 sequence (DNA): TGTGCCAGCAGCTTGGACGGGACCGGGGAGCTGTTTTTT.

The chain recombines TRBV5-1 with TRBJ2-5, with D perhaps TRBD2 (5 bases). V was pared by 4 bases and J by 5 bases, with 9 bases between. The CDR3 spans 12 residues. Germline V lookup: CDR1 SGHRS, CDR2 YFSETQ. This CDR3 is CASSTLGETQYF. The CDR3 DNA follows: TGCGCCAGCAGCACACTAGGGGAGACCCAGTACTTC.

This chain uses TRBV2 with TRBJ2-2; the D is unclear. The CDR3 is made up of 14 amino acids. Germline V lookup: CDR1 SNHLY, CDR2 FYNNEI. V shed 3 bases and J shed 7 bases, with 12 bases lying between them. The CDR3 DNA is TGTGCCAGCAGTGAGGCTTTTTCTGGCGGGGAGCTGTTTTTT. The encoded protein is CASSEAFSGGELFF. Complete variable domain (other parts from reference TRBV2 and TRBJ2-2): EPEVTQTPSHQVTQMGQEVILRCVPISNHLYFYWYRQILGQKVEFLVSFYNNEISEKSEIFDDQFSVERPDGSNFTLKIRSTKLEDSAMYFCASSEAFSGGELFFGEGSRLTVL.

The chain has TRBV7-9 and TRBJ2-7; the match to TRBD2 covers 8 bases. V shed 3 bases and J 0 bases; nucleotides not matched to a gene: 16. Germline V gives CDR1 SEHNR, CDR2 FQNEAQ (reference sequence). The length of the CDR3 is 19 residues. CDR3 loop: CASSFSGSGRGGSSYEQYF. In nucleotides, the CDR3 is TGTGCCAGCAGCTTCTCGGGCAGCGGGAGAGGGGGGAGCTCCTACGAGCAGTACTTC.

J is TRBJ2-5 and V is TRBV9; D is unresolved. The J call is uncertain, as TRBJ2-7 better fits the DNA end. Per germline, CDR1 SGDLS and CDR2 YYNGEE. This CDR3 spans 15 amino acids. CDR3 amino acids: CASSVDPGGTYEQYF. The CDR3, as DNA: TGTGCCAGCAGCGTAGACCCCGGCGGCACCTACGAGCAGTACTTC.

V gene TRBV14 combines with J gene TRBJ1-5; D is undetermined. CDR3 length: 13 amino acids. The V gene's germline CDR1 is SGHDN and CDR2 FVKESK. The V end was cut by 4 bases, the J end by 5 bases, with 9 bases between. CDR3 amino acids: CASSPGIHQPQHF. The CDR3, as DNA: TGTGCCAGCAGCCCGGGTATCCATCAGCCCCAGCATTTT.

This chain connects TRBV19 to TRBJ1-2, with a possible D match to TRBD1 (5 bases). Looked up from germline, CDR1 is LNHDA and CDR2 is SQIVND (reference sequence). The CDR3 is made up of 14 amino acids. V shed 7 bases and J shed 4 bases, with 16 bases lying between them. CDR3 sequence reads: CASTRTLIGYGYTF. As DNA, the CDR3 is TGTGCCAGTACTCGGACACTTATCGGCTATGGCTACACCTTC.

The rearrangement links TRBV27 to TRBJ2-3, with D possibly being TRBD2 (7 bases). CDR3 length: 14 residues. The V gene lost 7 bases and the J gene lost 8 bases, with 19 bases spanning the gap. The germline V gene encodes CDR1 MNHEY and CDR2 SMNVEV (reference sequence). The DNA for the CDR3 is TGTGCCAGCATTGAGGGGGGGACCCCGGCTACGCAGTATTTT. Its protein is CASIEGGTPATQYF.

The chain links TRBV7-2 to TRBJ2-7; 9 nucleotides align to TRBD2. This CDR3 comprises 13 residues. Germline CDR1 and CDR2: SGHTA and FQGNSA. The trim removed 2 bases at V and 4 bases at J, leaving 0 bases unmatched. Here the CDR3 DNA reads TGTGCCAGCAGCTTAACTAGCGGGTACGAGCAGTACTTC. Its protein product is CASSLTSGYEQYF.

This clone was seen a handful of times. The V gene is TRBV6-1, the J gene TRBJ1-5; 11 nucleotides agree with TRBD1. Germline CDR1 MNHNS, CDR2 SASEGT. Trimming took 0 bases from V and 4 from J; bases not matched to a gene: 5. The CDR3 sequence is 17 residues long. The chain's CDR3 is CASSEAKGTGGNQPQHF. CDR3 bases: TGTGCCAGCAGTGAAGCAAAGGGGACAGGGGGAAATCAGCCCCAGCATTTT.

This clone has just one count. CDR3 in DNA: TGTGCCAGTAGGGACACAGGGAACCTTCGGGGGGGGTACACCGGGGAGCTGTTTTTT. As protein: CASRDTGNLRGGYTGELFF. This chain links TRBV19 with TRBJ2-2; 8 nucleotides line up with TRBD2. The CDR3 is made up of 19 amino acids. Germline CDR1 is LNHDA and CDR2 is SQIVND (reference sequence). V shed 6 bases, J shed 3 bases, and the junction held 18 bases outside the gene matches.

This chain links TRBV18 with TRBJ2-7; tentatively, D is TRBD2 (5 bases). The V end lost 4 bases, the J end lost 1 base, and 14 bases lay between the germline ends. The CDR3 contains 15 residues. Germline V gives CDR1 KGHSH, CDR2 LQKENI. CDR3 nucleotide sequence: TGTGCCAGCTCACAGAGCCGGGGTCCATCCTACGAGCAGTACTTC. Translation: CASSQSRGPSYEQYF.

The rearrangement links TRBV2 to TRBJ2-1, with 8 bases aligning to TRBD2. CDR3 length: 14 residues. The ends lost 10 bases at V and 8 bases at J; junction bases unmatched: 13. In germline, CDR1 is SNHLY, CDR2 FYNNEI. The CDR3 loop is CATTPGGVGDEQFF. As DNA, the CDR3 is TGTGCCACCACTCCCGGGGGGGTGGGCGATGAGCAGTTCTTC.

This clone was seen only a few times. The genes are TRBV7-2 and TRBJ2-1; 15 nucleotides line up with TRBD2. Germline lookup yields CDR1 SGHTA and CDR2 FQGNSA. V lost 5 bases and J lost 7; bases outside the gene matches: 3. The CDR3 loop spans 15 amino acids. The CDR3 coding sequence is TGTGCCAGCAGCCCGGGACTAGCGGGAGGAAATGAGCAGTTCTTC. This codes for CASSPGLAGGNEQFF.

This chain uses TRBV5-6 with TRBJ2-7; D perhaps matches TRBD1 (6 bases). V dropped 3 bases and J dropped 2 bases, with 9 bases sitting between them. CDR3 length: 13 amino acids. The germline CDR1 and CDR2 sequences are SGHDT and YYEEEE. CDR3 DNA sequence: TGTGCCAGCAGCTACCGGGACACCTACGAGCAGTACTTC. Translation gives CASSYRDTYEQYF.